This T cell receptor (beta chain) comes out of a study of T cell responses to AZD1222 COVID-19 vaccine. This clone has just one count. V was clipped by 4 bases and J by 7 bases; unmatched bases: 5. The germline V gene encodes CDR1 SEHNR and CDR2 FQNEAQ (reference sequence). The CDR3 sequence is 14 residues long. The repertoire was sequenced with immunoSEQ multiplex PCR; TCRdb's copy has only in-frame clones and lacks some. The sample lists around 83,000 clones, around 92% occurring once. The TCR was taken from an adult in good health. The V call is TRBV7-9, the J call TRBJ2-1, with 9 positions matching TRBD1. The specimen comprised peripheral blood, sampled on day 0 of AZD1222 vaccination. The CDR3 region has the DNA TGTGCCAGCAGCTCCGGGACAGGGTGGAATGAGCAGTTCTTC. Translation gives CASSSGTGWNEQFF. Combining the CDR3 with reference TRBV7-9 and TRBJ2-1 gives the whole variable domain DTGVSQNPRHKITKRGQNVTFRCDPISEHNRLYWYRQTLGQGPEFLTYFQNEAQLEKSRLLSDRFSAERPKGSFSTLEIQRTEQGDSAMYLCASSSGTGWNEQFFGPGTRLTVL.